A selection of T cell receptor beta chains follows, all from one sample in a study of blood T cell repertoires in COVID-19. Profiling relied on immunoSEQ multiplex PCR, and the TCRdb table lists in-frame clones only, not all of them. This sample has 70,000 to 85,000 clones, with roughly 86% found just once. The sample comprised peripheral blood. These TCRs come from a woman between 55 and 75 years old with acute or convalescent COVID-19. The CDR3 runs from the conserved cysteine through the conserved F or W. D genes are given only for firm matches. Rows give clone size only sometimes, using once, few, many, or a class for an expanded clone.

-	11	TRBV28	TRBD1	TRBJ2-7	CATLQGNEQYF	TGTGCCACACTACAGGGGAACGAGCAGTACTTC
few	13	TRBV11-1	TRBD1	TRBJ2-7	CASSHRTGYEQYF	TGTGCCAGCAGCCACAGGACAGGCTACGAGCAGTACTTC
once	15	TRBV9	TRBD1	TRBJ1-2	CASHRTGGANYGYTF	TGTGCCAGCCATCGGACAGGGGGCGCGAACTATGGCTACACCTTC
-	14	TRBV2	TRBD2	TRBJ2-5	CASLWQPGGETQYF	TGTGCCTCTCTGTGGCAACCGGGGGGAGAGACCCAGTACTTC
-	13	TRBV27	TRBD2	TRBJ2-1	CASRASGTNEQFF	TGTGCCAGCAGGGCTAGCGGGACCAATGAGCAGTTCTTC
-	14	TRBV29-1	TRBD1	TRBJ2-1	CSVAGQGKVNEQFF	TGCAGCGTTGCGGGACAGGGTAAGGTCAATGAGCAGTTCTTC
-	15	TRBV5-1	-	TRBJ1-6	CASSFQGSGNSPLHF	TGCGCCAGCAGCTTCCAGGGGTCGGGTAATTCACCCCTCCACTTT
-	13	TRBV27	-	TRBJ2-3	CASRDTQGMGQYF	TGTGCCAGCAGGGATACCCAGGGAATGGGGCAGTATTTT
-	14	TRBV5-1	-	TRBJ2-1	CASSLGQGPNEQFF	TGCGCCAGCAGCTTGGGGCAGGGGCCCAATGAGCAGTTCTTC
-	20	TRBV4-1	TRBD1	TRBJ1-3	CASSQAPGQDYLFSGNTIYF	TGCGCCAGCAGCCAAGCACCGGGACAGGATTACCTTTTCTCTGGAAACACCATATATTTT
-	14	TRBV6-2/TRBV6-3	-	TRBJ2-2	CASTPRSENGELFF	TGTGCCAGCACCCCTAGATCGGAGAACGGGGAGCTGTTTTTT
-	15	TRBV6-5	TRBD1	TRBJ1-6	CASSYSDRGSSPLHF	TGTGCCAGCAGTTACTCGGACAGGGGGAGTTCACCCCTCCACTTT
-	14	TRBV5-4	-	TRBJ2-4	CASSLRTVDDIQYF	TGTGCCAGCAGCTTGAGGACTGTCGACGACATTCAGTACTTC
-	15	TRBV11-2	-	TRBJ1-2	CASSLALGAGYGYTF	TGTGCCAGCAGCTTAGCACTGGGGGCAGGATATGGCTACACCTTC
-	12	TRBV11-2	-	TRBJ2-5	CASSLSGETQYF	TGTGCCAGCAGCTTGTCGGGAGAGACCCAGTACTTC
-	16	TRBV7-9	-	TRBJ2-3	CASSLRGSIDTDTQYF	TGTGCCAGCAGCTTACGAGGGTCCATCGACACAGATACGCAGTATTTT
-	14	TRBV7-9	-	TRBJ2-7	CASSLVQGTYEQYF	TGTGCCAGCAGCTTAGTTCAGGGGACCTACGAGCAGTACTTC
-	13	TRBV19	TRBD2	TRBJ2-1	CASSRTSPVEQFF	TGTGCCAGTAGTCGGACTAGCCCTGTTGAGCAGTTCTTC